This T cell receptor beta chain was observed in a study of beta chain features in type 1 diabetes. Per germline, CDR1 GTSNPN and CDR2 SVGIG (reference sequence). The germline V and J ends were trimmed by 6 bases and 0 bases, with 13 bases remaining between them. This CDR3 has 14 residues. Via the markers CD45RO/CCR7/CD25/CD127/CD95/CD27, stem cell-like memory, regulatory, central memory and naive CD4+ cells were sorted. Reverse transcribing all isolated RNA meant expressed TCRB transcripts were sequenced. Measured with immunoSEQ multiplex PCR; TCRdb has only the in-frame clones, and not every one. This sample has about 640,000 clones, with roughly an eighth found just once. Study results and caveats: PCR might favor shorter templates, equally in patients and controls. Shortening that was moderate but significant affected the TCRB CDR3s of Type 1 diabetes patients in all four CD4+ subsets.

A word on this clone: Its antigen is as yet unknown.

Sample: naive CD4+ T cells from blood. The source is a man aged 30-40 years with type 1 diabetes. This sequence joins TRBV30 and TRBJ2-3, with D possibly matching TRBD2 (6 bases). CDR3 in amino acids: CACQSGFSTDTQYF. CDR3 coding DNA: TGTGCCTGCCAAAGCGGGTTCAGCACAGATACGCAGTATTTT.